This entry is about one TCR beta chain. Its matching antigen is unknown. Germline V gives CDR1 DFQATT, CDR2 SNEGSKA (reference sequence). V shed 1 base, J shed 4 bases, and the junction held 4 bases outside the gene matches. This CDR3 has 14 residues. The source of the sample is a study of T cells after yellow fever vaccination. Study results and caveats: The presence of abundant clonotypes contaminating from the bulk population was possible in FACS-sorted repertoires.

Using its own MiXCR run on the 5' RACE reads, TCRdb lists one record per CDR3 protein. The sample holds some 550,000 distinct CDR3 sequences; 19% are singletons and the top ten take 14%. The receptor was isolated from a man aged 25 to 45 who received the YFV17D yellow fever vaccine. This sample comprised PBMCs, obtained 15 days after the yellow fever booster vaccination. The chain links TRBV20-1 to TRBJ2-1; 7 bases align to TRBD2. The CDR3 region is CSARVPSGYNEQFF. The CDR3 region has the DNA TGCAGTGCTAGAGTGCCTAGCGGTTACAATGAGCAGTTCTTC.